The 31 T cell receptor beta chains presented below share a single source sample, sequenced in a study of T cell responses to AZD1222 COVID-19 vaccine. Sequencing was performed with immunoSEQ multiplex PCR; in TCRdb, only in-frame clones are kept and a portion is missing. The sample lists about 180,000 clones, 85% to 95% occurring once. This sample comprised peripheral blood, obtained on day 0 of AZD1222 vaccination. The receptors stem from an adult in good health.

This sequence joins TRBV27 and TRBJ2-5; 7 bases are a match to TRBD1. Germline loops: CDR1 MNHEY, CDR2 SMNVEV (reference sequence). V dropped 3 bases and J dropped 2; count of bases not matched to a gene: 3. This CDR3 contains 14 residues. CDR3 DNA sequence: TGTGCCAGCAGTTTTCCGGGACAGCAAGAGACCCAGTACTTC. Its protein is CASSFPGQQETQYF.

CDR3 sequence: CASTHHLWRTGELFF. The CDR3 DNA reads TGTGCCAGCACCCACCACCTCTGGCGGACCGGGGAGCTGTTTTTT. The chain uses TRBV25-1 and TRBJ2-2; no definite D call. CDR1 MGHDK and CDR2 SYGVNS come from the germline V gene. The CDR3 has 15 amino acids. V was clipped by 7 bases and J by 5 bases, with 17 bases between them.

The V call is TRBV7-2, the J call TRBJ2-2; no clear D gene. With 1 base removed from V and 7 bases from J, the gap between germline ends came to 10 bases. Per the germline V gene, CDR1 is SGHTA and CDR2 is FQGNSA. The CDR3 runs 14 residues. Here the CDR3 reads CASSLDLINGELFF. The CDR3 nucleotides are TGTGCCAGCAGCTTAGACCTTATCAACGGGGAGCTGTTTTTT.

This rearrangement joins TRBV2 to TRBJ2-7, with D uncertain. The CDR3 length is 11 residues. The germline V gene has CDR1 SNHLY and CDR2 FYNNEI. The V and J ends lost 6 bases and 7 bases respectively, with 10 bases between them. CDR3 amino acids: CASSASWEQYF. The CDR3 region has the DNA TGTGCCAGCAGCGCTTCTTGGGAGCAGTACTTC.

CDR3 sequence (DNA): TGCGCCAGCAGCCCGGGACAGGAACACTATGGCTACACCTTC. This encodes CASSPGQEHYGYTF. The chain joins TRBV5-1 to TRBJ1-2, with 8 bases fitting TRBD1. The CDR3 extends over 14 amino acids. V lost 4 bases, J lost 3 bases, and 5 bases stayed unmatched. Germline V gene data show CDR1 as SGHRS and CDR2 as YFSETQ.

The CDR3 DNA is TGTGCCAGCAGCGTATCAGCCTCTCGCGGGAGTGAGCAGTTCTTC. Its translation is CASSVSASRGSEQFF. The V and J genes are TRBV9 and TRBJ2-1, with 7 bases aligning to TRBD2. CDR3 length: 15 residues. CDR1 is SGDLS and CDR2 is YYNGEE in the germline V gene. The ends lost 1 base at V and 9 bases at J; junction bases unmatched: 10.

V and J are TRBV3-1 (or the pseudogene TRBV3-2) and TRBJ2-7; tentative D call: TRBD1 (6 bases). The CDR3 length is 12 residues. In germline, CDR1 is LGHDT, CDR2 YNNKEL (reference sequence). Trimming shortened V by 4 bases and J by 6 bases, and 10 bases separated the two germline ends. The CDR3 loop reads CASSRTGTEQYF. The CDR3 coding sequence is TGTGCCAGCAGCCGCACAGGGACCGAGCAGTACTTC.

The V gene is TRBV3-1 (or the pseudogene TRBV3-2), the J gene TRBJ1-3; D is uncertain. Per the germline V gene, CDR1 is LGHDT and CDR2 is YNNKEL (reference sequence). Trimming shortened V by 4 bases and J by 0 bases, and 10 bases separated the two germline ends. This CDR3 contains 15 residues. The CDR3 loop is CASSLGRVSGNTIYF. The CDR3 DNA follows: TGTGCCAGCAGCCTAGGCAGAGTCTCTGGAAACACCATATATTTT.

The chain is built from TRBV5-6 and TRBJ2-3; D ambiguous. Germline assignment: CDR1 SGHDT and CDR2 YYEEEE. V lost 4 bases, J lost 4 bases, and 10 bases lay in between. CDR3 size: 13 residues. The CDR3 region has the DNA TGTGCCAGCAGCCTGGAAGAGTCAGATACGCAGTATTTT. This codes for CASSLEESDTQYF.

This sequence joins TRBV6-5 and TRBJ1-5; D is undetermined. The CDR3 extends over 13 amino acids. The germline V and J ends were trimmed by 6 bases and 1 base, with 7 bases remaining between them. The germline V gene encodes CDR1 MNHEY and CDR2 SVGAGI. DNA of the CDR3: TGTGCCAGCAGGGCTACGAGCAATCAGCCCCAGCATTTT. It translates to CASRATSNQPQHF.

The chain links TRBV5-1 to TRBJ2-3; the match to TRBD2 covers 8 bases. The CDR3 is 18 residues long. V was pared by 0 bases and J by 1 base, with 10 bases of the junction left unmatched. Per the germline V gene, CDR1 is SGHRS and CDR2 is YFSETQ. The CDR3 sequence is CASSLGALLAGRTDTQYF. The CDR3 DNA reads as TGCGCCAGCAGCTTGGGAGCCCTGTTAGCGGGGCGCACAGATACGCAGTATTTT.

The rearrangement joins TRBV10-2 to TRBJ2-2; D is possibly TRBD2 (6 bases). Germline CDR1 reads WSHSY; CDR2 reads SAAADI. V was pared by 2 bases and J by 6 bases, with 10 bases between. The length of the CDR3 is 14 residues. The CDR3 nucleotides read TGCGCCAGCAGTGAGACGGGACTCCCCGGGGAGCTGTTTTTT. This translates into CASSETGLPGELFF.

V usage is TRBV24-1 and J usage is TRBJ2-7, with D possibly being TRBD2 (5 bases). This CDR3 is 13 amino acids long. From germline, CDR1 is KGHDR and CDR2 SFDVKD. The V end was cut by 2 bases, the J end by 3 bases, with 7 bases between. CDR3 amino acids: CATSDSDFYEQYF. The CDR3, as DNA: TGTGCCACCAGTGATTCGGACTTCTACGAGCAGTACTTC.

This chain joins TRBV2 and TRBJ1-5; TRBD1 might be the D (5 bases). The CDR3 runs 14 residues. Per germline, CDR1 SNHLY and CDR2 FYNNEI. V lost 4 bases and J 7 bases, leaving 14 bases between the germline ends. The CDR3 DNA is TGTGCCAGCAGTGGAACCAGGGTCGAGCAGCCCCAGCATTTT. Its translation is CASSGTRVEQPQHF.

This clone appeared a single time. The chain links TRBV3-1 (or the pseudogene TRBV3-2) to TRBJ2-1; TRBD2 matches 12 bases. Trimming took 1 base from V and 11 from J; bases not matched to a gene: 6. The CDR3 contains 15 residues. CDR1 is LGHDT, CDR2 YNNKEL, per germline (reference sequence). The CDR3 DNA reads TGTGCCAGCAGCCAAGGACTAGCGGGGGACCACAAGCAGTTCTTC. Amino acid sequence: CASSQGLAGDHKQFF.

This sequence joins TRBV5-1 and TRBJ2-7; TRBD2 is a possible D gene (5 bases). The CDR3 consists of 16 residues. Germline values: CDR1 SGHRS, CDR2 YFSETQ. Between the trimmed V and J ends, which lost 4 bases and 0 bases, there was a span of 17 bases. The CDR3 reads CASSGGPGGSSYEQYF. CDR3 bases: TGCGCCAGCAGCGGAGGCCCTGGAGGTAGCTCCTACGAGCAGTACTTC.

This sequence joins TRBV10-2 and TRBJ1-1; perhaps TRBD1 as D (5 bases). The CDR3 loop spans 12 amino acids. The germline V gene has CDR1 WSHSY and CDR2 SAAADI. V lost 4 bases to trimming and J lost 8 bases, with 11 bases between them. CDR3 coding DNA: TGCGCCAGCAGTGGGGGGTCTAGAGAAGCTTTCTTT. As protein: CASSGGSREAFF.

CDR3 protein: CSARAGYEQYF. CDR3 coding DNA: TGCAGTGCTAGGGCAGGGTACGAGCAGTACTTC. The genes are TRBV20-1 and TRBJ2-7, with a possible D match to TRBD1 (5 bases). Germline CDR1 DFQATT, CDR2 SNEGSKA (reference sequence). V was cut by 3 bases and J by 4 bases, with 7 bases left in between. The CDR3 spans 11 residues.

The rearrangement joins TRBV11-2 to TRBJ1-2, with D possibly matching TRBD1 (6 bases). Trimming removed 3 bases from V and 6 bases from J, with 11 bases in between. Germline CDR1 is SGHAT and CDR2 is FQNNGV. CDR3 length: 13 amino acids. The CDR3 sequence is CASSLEGVNGYTF. CDR3 DNA: TGTGCCAGCAGCTTGGAGGGGGTCAATGGCTACACCTTC.

This rearrangement joins TRBV10-3 to TRBJ2-1, with D tentatively TRBD1 (6 bases). V lost 3 bases to trimming and J lost 8 bases, with 11 bases between them. The length of the CDR3 is 13 residues. The germline V gene has CDR1 ENHRY and CDR2 SYGVKD. The CDR3: CAISEQGGDEQFF. In DNA, the CDR3 is TGTGCCATCAGTGAACAGGGTGGCGATGAGCAGTTCTTC.

This chain uses TRBV7-9 with TRBJ1-4, with TRBD1 as a possible D gene (6 bases). CDR1 and CDR2 (germline): SEHNR, FQNEAQ (reference sequence). The CDR3 extends over 15 amino acids. V dropped 5 bases and J dropped 5 bases, with 15 bases sitting between them. This CDR3 is CASSRAGTRNEKLFF. The CDR3, as DNA: TGTGCCAGCAGCCGAGCAGGGACACGCAATGAAAAACTGTTTTTT. Filled out from reference TRBV7-9 and TRBJ1-4, the complete variable domain reads DTGVSQNPRHKITKRGQNVTFRCDPISEHNRLYWYRQTLGQGPEFLTYFQNEAQLEKSRLLSDRFSAERPKGSFSTLEIQRTEQGDSAMYLCASSRAGTRNEKLFFGSGTQLSVL.

The chain employs TRBV9 and TRBJ1-2; TRBD1 matches at 7 bases. CDR3 size: 15 residues. The trim removed 4 bases at V and 6 bases at J, leaving 12 bases unmatched. The germline V gene has CDR1 SGDLS and CDR2 YYNGEE. As DNA, the CDR3 is TGTGCCAGCAGCTGGGGGATAGGGGGCGGCAATGGCTACACCTTC. Protein: CASSWGIGGGNGYTF.

J is TRBJ1-1 and V is TRBV30; the D gene is possibly TRBD1 (6 bases). The germline CDR1 and CDR2 sequences are GTSNPN and SVGIG (reference sequence). Trimming took off 5 bases at V and 11 bases at J, with 18 bases between the two ends. The CDR3 is 12 amino acids. The CDR3: CAWSRQEKLAFF. In DNA, the CDR3 is TGTGCCTGGTCACGACAGGAGAAGCTGGCTTTCTTT.

This chain joins TRBV18 and TRBJ2-7; the match to TRBD1 covers 8 bases. The CDR3 consists of 15 residues. The germline V gene encodes CDR1 KGHSH and CDR2 LQKENI. Trimming removed 3 bases from V and 2 bases from J; junction bases left unmatched: 6. Written as DNA, the CDR3 is TGTGCCAGCTCACCGGACAGGGCGATTCCCTACGAGCAGTACTTC. Encoded protein: CASSPDRAIPYEQYF.

The chain couples TRBV4-2 to TRBJ2-7; D unresolved. The CDR3 sequence is 14 residues long. Deletions cut 0 bases from V and 3 bases from J, with 9 bases between. In germline, CDR1 is LGHNA, CDR2 YNFKEQ. The CDR3 loop is CASSQDTGDYEQYF. The CDR3 DNA reads TGTGCCAGCAGCCAAGATACTGGAGACTACGAGCAGTACTTC.

The genes are TRBV30 and TRBJ1-4; D is ambiguous. This CDR3 comprises 13 residues. V was pared by 3 bases and J by 8 bases, with 13 bases between. CDR1 GTSNPN and CDR2 SVGIG come from the germline V gene (reference sequence). The CDR3 protein is CAWRRFVREKLFF. The DNA of the CDR3 is TGTGCCTGGAGGCGGTTTGTCCGGGAAAAACTGTTTTTT. The full variable domain, rest sourced from reference TRBV30 and TRBJ1-4, is SQTIHQWPATLVQPVGSPLSLECTVEGTSNPNLYWYRQAAGRGLQLLFYSVGIGQISSEVPQNLSASRPQDRQFILSSKKLLLSDSGFYLCAWRRFVREKLFFGSGTQLSVL.

The chain joins TRBV11-3 to TRBJ2-1; 9 positions match TRBD1. Germline assignment: CDR1 SGHNT and CDR2 YENEEA. Germline trimming cut 8 bases from V and 7 bases from J; bases unmatched to any gene: 6. This CDR3 contains 13 residues. Written as DNA, the CDR3 is TGTGCCAGCTCACCGGGACAGGGTAATGAGCAGTTCTTC. It encodes CASSPGQGNEQFF.

The rearrangement links TRBV20-1 to TRBJ2-7; D is undetermined. Trimming cost V 3 bases and J 2 bases, with 5 bases left between them. The CDR3 runs to 11 residues. CDR1 and CDR2 (germline): DFQATT, SNEGSKA (reference sequence). CDR3 bases: TGCAGTGCTAGGGGCACCTACGAGCAGTACTTC. It is translated as CSARGTYEQYF.

The CDR3 is CAIKAQNTEAFF. The CDR3 nucleotides read TGTGCCATCAAGGCTCAGAACACTGAAGCTTTCTTT. The chain has TRBV10-3 and TRBJ1-1; D gene uncertain. Germline V CDR1 and CDR2: ENHRY, SYGVKD. With 7 bases removed from V and 1 base from J, the gap between germline ends came to 7 bases. CDR3 length: 12 amino acids.

This chain joins TRBV18 and TRBJ1-5, with unresolved D. The CDR3 has 15 residues. V lost 3 bases, J lost 5 bases, and 14 bases lay in between. The germline V gene has CDR1 KGHSH and CDR2 LQKENI. The CDR3: CASSPRALNYQPQHF. CDR3 sequence (DNA): TGTGCCAGCTCACCCCGGGCCCTAAACTATCAGCCCCAGCATTTT.

V and J are TRBV20-1 and TRBJ1-1, with D unresolved. V gave up 3 bases and J gave up 2 bases, with 10 bases separating them. CDR1 and CDR2 (germline): DFQATT, SNEGSKA (reference sequence). This CDR3 spans 13 amino acids. CDR3: CSASIRANTEAFF. In DNA form, the CDR3 reads TGCAGTGCTAGTATACGGGCAAACACTGAAGCTTTCTTT.